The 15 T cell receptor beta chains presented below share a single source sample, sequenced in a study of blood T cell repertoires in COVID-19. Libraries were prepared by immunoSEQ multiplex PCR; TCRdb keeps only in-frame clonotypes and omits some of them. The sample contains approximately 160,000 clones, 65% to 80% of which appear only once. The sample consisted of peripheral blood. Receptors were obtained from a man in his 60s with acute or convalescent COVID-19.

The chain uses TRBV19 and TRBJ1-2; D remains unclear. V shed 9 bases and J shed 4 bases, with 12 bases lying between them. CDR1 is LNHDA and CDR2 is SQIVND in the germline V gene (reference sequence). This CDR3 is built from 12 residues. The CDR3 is CASQAGIYGYTF. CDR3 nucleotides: TGTGCCAGCCAGGCGGGAATCTATGGCTACACCTTC.

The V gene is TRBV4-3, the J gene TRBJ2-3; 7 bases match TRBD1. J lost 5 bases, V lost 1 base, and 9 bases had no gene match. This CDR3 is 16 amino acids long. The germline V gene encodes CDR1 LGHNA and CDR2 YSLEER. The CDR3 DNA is TGCGCCAGCAGCCAAGGGAGACAGGGAAGGGGAGATACGCAGTATTTT. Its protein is CASSQGRQGRGDTQYF.

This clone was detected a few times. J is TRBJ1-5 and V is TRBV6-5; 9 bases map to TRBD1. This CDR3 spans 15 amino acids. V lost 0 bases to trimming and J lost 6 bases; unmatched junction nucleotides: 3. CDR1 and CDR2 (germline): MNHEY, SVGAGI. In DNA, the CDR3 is TGTGCCAGCAGTTACTCGGGACAGGGTCGTCAGCCCCAGCATTTT. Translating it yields CASSYSGQGRQPQHF.

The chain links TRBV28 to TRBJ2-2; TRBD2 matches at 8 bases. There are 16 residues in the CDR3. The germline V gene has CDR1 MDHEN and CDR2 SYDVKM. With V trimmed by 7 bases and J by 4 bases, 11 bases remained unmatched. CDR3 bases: TGTGCCAGCACCCTCTCCCGGGGGGGCATCACCGGGGAGCTGTTTTTT. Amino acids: CASTLSRGGITGELFF.

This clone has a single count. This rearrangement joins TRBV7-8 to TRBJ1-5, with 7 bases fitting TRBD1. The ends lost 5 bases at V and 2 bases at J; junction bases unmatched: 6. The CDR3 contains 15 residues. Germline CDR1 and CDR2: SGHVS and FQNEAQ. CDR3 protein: CASSTWGQRNQPQHF. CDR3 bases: TGTGCCAGCAGCACCTGGGGACAGCGCAATCAGCCCCAGCATTTT.

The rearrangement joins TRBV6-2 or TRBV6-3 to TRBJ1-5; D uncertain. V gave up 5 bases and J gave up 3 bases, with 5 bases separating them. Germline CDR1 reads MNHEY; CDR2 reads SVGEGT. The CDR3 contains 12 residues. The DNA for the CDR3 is TGTGCCAGCAGTGACACCAATCAGCCCCAGCATTTT. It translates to CASSDTNQPQHF.

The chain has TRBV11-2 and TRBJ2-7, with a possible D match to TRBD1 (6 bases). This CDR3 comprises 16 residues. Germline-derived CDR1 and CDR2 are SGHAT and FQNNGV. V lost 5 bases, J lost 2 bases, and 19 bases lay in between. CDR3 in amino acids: CASSPLDSPRPYEQYF. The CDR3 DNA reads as TGTGCCAGCAGCCCGTTGGACAGCCCCCGACCCTACGAGCAGTACTTC.

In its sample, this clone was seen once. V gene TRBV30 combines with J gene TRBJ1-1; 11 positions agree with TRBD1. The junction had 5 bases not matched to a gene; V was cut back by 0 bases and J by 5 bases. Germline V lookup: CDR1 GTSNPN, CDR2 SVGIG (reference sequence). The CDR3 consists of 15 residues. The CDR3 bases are TGTGCCTGGAGTGTCGGGGACAGGGGGAATACTGAAGCTTTCTTT. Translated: CAWSVGDRGNTEAFF.

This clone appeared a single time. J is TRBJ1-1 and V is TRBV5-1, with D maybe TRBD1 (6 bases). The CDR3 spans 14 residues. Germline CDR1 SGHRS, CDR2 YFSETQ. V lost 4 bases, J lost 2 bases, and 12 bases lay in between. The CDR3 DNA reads TGCGCCAGCAGCGTCACAGGGCGCAACACTGAAGCTTTCTTT. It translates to CASSVTGRNTEAFF.

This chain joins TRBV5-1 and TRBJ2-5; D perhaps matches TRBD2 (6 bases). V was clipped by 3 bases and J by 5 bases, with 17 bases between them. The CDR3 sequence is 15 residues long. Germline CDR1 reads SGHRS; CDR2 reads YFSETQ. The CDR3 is CASSSGLQVGETQYF. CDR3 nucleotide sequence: TGCGCCAGCAGCTCGGGACTCCAGGTCGGGGAGACCCAGTACTTC.

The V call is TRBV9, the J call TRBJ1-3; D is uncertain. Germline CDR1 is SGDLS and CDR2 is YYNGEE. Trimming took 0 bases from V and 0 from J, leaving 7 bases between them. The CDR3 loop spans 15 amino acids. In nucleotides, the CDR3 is TGTGCCAGCAGCGTAGTCGGGGACTCTGGAAACACCATATATTTT. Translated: CASSVVGDSGNTIYF.

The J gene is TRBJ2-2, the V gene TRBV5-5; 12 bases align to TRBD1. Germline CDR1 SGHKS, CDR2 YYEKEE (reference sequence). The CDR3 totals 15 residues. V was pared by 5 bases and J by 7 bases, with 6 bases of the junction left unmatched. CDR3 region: CASSGTGGDYGELFF. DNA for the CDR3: TGTGCCAGCAGTGGGACAGGGGGCGATTACGGGGAGCTGTTTTTT.

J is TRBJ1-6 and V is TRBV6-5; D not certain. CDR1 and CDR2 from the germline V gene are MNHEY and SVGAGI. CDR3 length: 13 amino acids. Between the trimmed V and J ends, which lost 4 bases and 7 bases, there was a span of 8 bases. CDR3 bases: TGTGCCAGCAGTTCCATCACAAATTCACCCCTCCACTTT. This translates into CASSSITNSPLHF.

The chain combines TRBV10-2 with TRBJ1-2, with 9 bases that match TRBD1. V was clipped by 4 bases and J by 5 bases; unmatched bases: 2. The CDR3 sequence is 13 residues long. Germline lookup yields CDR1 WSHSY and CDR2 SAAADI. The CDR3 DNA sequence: TGCGCCAGCAGTGGACAGGGGGTATATGGCTACACCTTC. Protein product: CASSGQGVYGYTF.

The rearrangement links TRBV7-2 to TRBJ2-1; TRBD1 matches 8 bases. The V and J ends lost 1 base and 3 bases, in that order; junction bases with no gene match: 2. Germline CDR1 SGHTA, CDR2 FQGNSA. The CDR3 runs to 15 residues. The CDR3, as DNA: TGTGCCAGCAGCTTAGGGGACAGGTTCTACAATGAGCAGTTCTTC. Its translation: CASSLGDRFYNEQFF.